This T cell receptor beta chain was sequenced in a study of shared clonotypes between healthy human individuals. Study-wide points: Blood was the only sampled material, and tissue repertoires likely differ.

About this clone: Its antigen is not known.

Sequenced by immunoSEQ multiplex PCR; TCRdb stores in-frame clones only, minus some. The top ten hold about 0.39% of the sample, which has more than 2,000,000 clones, approximately 95% seen once. Germline loops: CDR1 SGHRS, CDR2 YFSETQ. V was trimmed by 6 bases and J by 6 bases, leaving 12 bases between them. The CDR3 has 13 residues. Sequencing used naive CD4+ T cells from PBMCs. Subset defined: CD45RA+ positively selected. The chain employs TRBV5-1 and TRBJ2-2; no clear D. This receptor was identified in a man younger than 35 in good health. Some clones in this sample may be carry-over from other donors' samples. The CDR3 sequence is CASNPDGAGELFF. As DNA, the CDR3 is TGCGCCAGCAACCCAGATGGCGCCGGGGAGCTGTTTTTT. The whole variable domain, filled in from reference TRBV5-1 and TRBJ2-2, reads KAGVTQTPRYLIKTRGQQVTLSCSPISGHRSVSWYQQTPGQGLQFLFEYFSETQRNKGNFPGRFSGRQFSNSRSEMNVSTLELGDSALYLCASNPDGAGELFFGEGSRLTVL.